The 15 T cell receptor beta chains in this list originate from one sample, sequenced in a study of radiotherapy plus CTLA-4 blockade in lung cancer. Repertoires were generated with immunoSEQ multiplex PCR, while TCRdb's copy carries only in-frame clones and drops some. The table lists approximately 110,000 clones, more than 75% of them singletons. The sample in question was peripheral blood, obtained from a patient treated with radiotherapy plus ipilimumab. All receptors derive from a human donor with non-small cell lung cancer that progressed on radiotherapy plus ipilimumab. Some clones in this sample may be carry-over from other donors' samples.

The CDR3 reads CASSGGTARQPQHF. CDR3 nucleotides: TGTGCCAGCAGCGGCGGGACAGCTAGGCAGCCCCAGCATTTT. The chain joins TRBV5-5 to TRBJ1-5; TRBD1 matches 7 bases. This CDR3 spans 14 amino acids. V shed 4 bases and J 7 bases; nucleotides not matched to a gene: 8. Germline CDR1 is SGHKS and CDR2 is YYEKEE (reference sequence). The variable domain in full, with the rest retrieved from reference TRBV5-5 and TRBJ1-5, is DAGVTQSPTHLIKTRGQQVTLRCSPISGHKSVSWYQQVLGQGPQFIFQYYEKEERGRGNFPDRFSARQFPNYSSELNVNALLLGDSALYLCASSGGTARQPQHFGDGTRLSIL.

The chain carries TRBV4-2 and TRBJ2-1, with 13 bases identical to TRBD2. Germline values: CDR1 LGHNA, CDR2 YNFKEQ. The trim removed 4 bases at V and 8 bases at J, leaving 5 bases unmatched. There are 15 residues in the CDR3. CDR3 amino acids: CASSLTSGGAHEQFF. The CDR3 DNA sequence: TGTGCCAGCAGCCTTACTAGCGGGGGGGCCCATGAGCAGTTCTTC.

A note on this clone: The same CDR3 can be traced to other DNA sequences in this sample. The CDR3 nucleotides read TGTGCCAGCTCACCTGGGACAGGGGGCCGGGAGACCCAGTACTTC. The encoded protein is CASSPGTGGRETQYF. The chain has TRBV18 and TRBJ2-5, with 12 bases matching TRBD1. V dropped 3 bases and J dropped 5; count of bases not matched to a gene: 4. The CDR3 is 15 amino acids. Germline CDR1 and CDR2: KGHSH and LQKENI.

This chain uses TRBV7-2 with TRBJ2-1; D is ambiguous. Germline lookup yields CDR1 SGHTA and CDR2 FQGNSA. The CDR3 covers 15 residues. Deletions cut 0 bases from V and 9 bases from J, with 15 bases between. In DNA, the CDR3 is TGTGCCAGCAGCTTAGCCACAGCATTTCTCACTGAGCAGTTCTTC. Its translation is CASSLATAFLTEQFF.

The CDR3 DNA reads TGTGCCAGCAGCTTAGGAAAGACTGGCTACACCTTC. Amino acid sequence: CASSLGKTGYTF. The chain links TRBV11-2 to TRBJ1-2, with D uncertain. The CDR3 has 12 residues. Trimming cost V 1 base and J 7 bases, with 7 bases left between them. CDR1 and CDR2 (germline): SGHAT, FQNNGV.

The V gene is TRBV7-2, the J gene TRBJ1-2, with 7 bases identical to TRBD1. The length of the CDR3 is 13 residues. In germline, CDR1 is SGHTA, CDR2 FQGNSA. V was clipped by 5 bases and J by 4 bases; unmatched bases: 4. CDR3 bases: TGTGCCAGCAGCAATAGACAGGGCTATGGCTACACCTTC. Encoded protein: CASSNRQGYGYTF.

This chain connects TRBV29-1 to TRBJ2-7; D unclear. CDR3 length equals 13 residues. The V gene's germline CDR1 is SQVTM and CDR2 ANQGSEA. Deletions cut 5 bases from V and 0 bases from J, with 11 bases between. The CDR3 reads CSVCDGASYEQYF. The CDR3 nucleotides are TGCAGCGTTTGCGACGGAGCCTCCTACGAGCAGTACTTC.

This clone was counted between two and nine times. This rearrangement joins TRBV9 to TRBJ2-6; 7 bases are a match to TRBD1. Germline-derived CDR1 and CDR2 are SGDLS and YYNGEE. CDR3 size: 17 residues. V lost 0 bases, J lost 0 bases, and 3 bases stayed unmatched. In nucleotides, the CDR3 is TGTGCCAGCAGCGTAGCTGGGACAGACTCTGGGGCCAACGTCCTGACTTTC. Protein sequence: CASSVAGTDSGANVLTF. The whole variable domain, filled in from reference TRBV9 and TRBJ2-6, reads DSGVTQTPKHLITATGQRVTLRCSPRSGDLSVYWYQQSLDQGLQFLIQYYNGEERAKGNILERFSAQQFPDLHSELNLSSLELGDSALYFCASSVAGTDSGANVLTFGAGSRLTVL.

This rearrangement joins TRBV29-1 to TRBJ1-2; D is perhaps TRBD1 (6 bases). V gave up 2 bases and J gave up 5 bases, with 15 bases separating them. Germline V gene data show CDR1 as SQVTM and CDR2 as ANQGSEA. The CDR3 sequence is 14 residues long. CDR3 nucleotides: TGCAGCGTTGAACGGGGGGCTAATGAGTATGGCTACACCTTC. It is translated as CSVERGANEYGYTF.

This chain connects TRBV15 to TRBJ1-1; no clear D gene. V lost 0 bases, J lost 3 bases, and 5 bases lay in between. The CDR3 consists of 13 residues. Germline CDR1 is LNHNV and CDR2 is YYDKDF (reference sequence). The DNA for the CDR3 is TGTGCCACCAGCAGAGATCGGTACACTGAAGCTTTCTTT. Translation: CATSRDRYTEAFF.

V is TRBV7-2 and J is TRBJ2-5; D ambiguous. CDR3 length: 14 residues. CDR1 SGHTA and CDR2 FQGNSA come from the germline V gene. Trimming left V 3 bases short and J 1 base short, with 9 bases between. The CDR3 sequence: CASSLRLLQETQYF. The CDR3 nucleotides read TGTGCCAGCAGCTTGCGACTCCTCCAAGAGACCCAGTACTTC.

The J gene is TRBJ2-7, the V gene TRBV5-1, with D perhaps TRBD2 (5 bases). There are 13 residues in the CDR3. Germline V gene data show CDR1 as SGHRS and CDR2 as YFSETQ. V lost 4 bases and J lost 4, with 12 bases in between. CDR3 sequence reads: CASSPVAGYEQYF. CDR3 sequence (DNA): TGCGCCAGCAGCCCAGTGGCGGGTTACGAGCAGTACTTC.

The chain joins TRBV6-5 to TRBJ2-7; D uncertain. CDR1 and CDR2 from the germline V gene are MNHEY and SVGAGI. Trimming cost V 5 bases and J 4 bases, with 18 bases left between them. CDR3 length: 15 residues. CDR3 loop: CASSLSPALLYEQYF. CDR3 DNA sequence: TGTGCCAGCAGTCTCTCACCTGCTCTCCTATACGAGCAGTACTTC.

The chain employs TRBV6-6 and TRBJ1-2; 7 nucleotides match TRBD1. After removal of 2 bases from V and 5 bases from J, the junction contained 2 bases not matched to a gene. CDR1 is MNHNY, CDR2 SVGAGI, per germline (reference sequence). The CDR3 has 13 residues. CDR3 bases: TGTGCCAGCAGTTACCCAGGGGGATATGGCTACACCTTC. Amino acids: CASSYPGGYGYTF.

This clone has only one observation. The chain links TRBV6-6 to TRBJ2-5; no reliable D call. The CDR3 has 13 residues. The germline CDR1 and CDR2 sequences are MNHNY and SVGAGI (reference sequence). V was pared by 2 bases and J by 4 bases, with 8 bases between. The CDR3 sequence: CASSYREVETQYF. CDR3 nucleotide sequence: TGTGCCAGCAGTTACAGGGAAGTAGAGACCCAGTACTTC.